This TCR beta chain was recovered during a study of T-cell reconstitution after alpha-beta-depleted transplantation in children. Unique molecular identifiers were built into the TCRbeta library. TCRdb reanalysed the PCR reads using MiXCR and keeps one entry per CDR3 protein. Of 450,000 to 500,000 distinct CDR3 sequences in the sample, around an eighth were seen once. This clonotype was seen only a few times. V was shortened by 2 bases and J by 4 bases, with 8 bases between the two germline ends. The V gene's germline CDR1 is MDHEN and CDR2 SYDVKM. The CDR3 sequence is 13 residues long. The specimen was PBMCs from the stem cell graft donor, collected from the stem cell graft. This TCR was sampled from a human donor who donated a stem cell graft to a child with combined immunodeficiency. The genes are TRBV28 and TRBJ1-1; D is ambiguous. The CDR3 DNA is TGTGCCAGCAGTTTAGCAGGACTCACTGAAGCTTTCTTT. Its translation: CASSLAGLTEAFF.